The 27 T cell receptor beta chains listed next were all sequenced from one sample in a study of OX40 agonist ivuxolimab in advanced cancers. The method was immunoSEQ multiplex PCR; TCRdb's version includes in-frame clones alone and lacks a portion of them. The sample has 75,000 to 100,000 clones; roughly nine tenths are singletons. The sample consisted of CD4+ or CD8+ T cells sorted from blood, taken in a trial of the OX40 agonist ivuxolimab. These receptor sequences come from an adult with an advanced solid tumor such as melanoma, head and neck, liver or kidney cancer.

V usage is TRBV4-1 and J usage is TRBJ1-2; no clear D. Germline CDR1 and CDR2: MGHRA and YSYEKL. The V end was cut by 3 bases, the J end by 4 bases, with 9 bases between. The length of the CDR3 is 13 residues. CDR3 in DNA: TGCGCCAGCAGCCACTCCCTGATCTATGGCTACACCTTC. Its protein product is CASSHSLIYGYTF.

Of note for this clone: This specimen includes other DNA sequences encoding the same CDR3. The chain combines TRBV19 with TRBJ1-1; D uncertain. The V gene lost 3 bases and the J gene lost 0 bases, with 2 bases spanning the gap. There are 12 residues in the CDR3. Germline V gives CDR1 LNHDA, CDR2 SQIVND (reference sequence). DNA of the CDR3: TGTGCCAGTAGTATTTTGAACACTGAAGCTTTCTTT. Protein sequence: CASSILNTEAFF.

V usage is TRBV30 and J usage is TRBJ1-2, with D unresolved. The V end lost 0 bases, the J end lost 2 bases, and 7 bases lay between the germline ends. CDR1 is GTSNPN, CDR2 SVGIG, per germline (reference sequence). The CDR3 loop spans 13 amino acids. The DNA of the CDR3 is TGTGCCTGGAGTGTATTAGAGAACTATGGCTACACCTTC. Amino acids: CAWSVLENYGYTF. Drawing the rest from reference TRBV30 and TRBJ1-2, the complete variable domain is SQTIHQWPATLVQPVGSPLSLECTVEGTSNPNLYWYRQAAGRGLQLLFYSVGIGQISSEVPQNLSASRPQDRQFILSSKKLLLSDSGFYLCAWSVLENYGYTFGSGTRLTVV.

The rearrangement joins TRBV27 to TRBJ1-1; D possibly corresponds to TRBD1 (6 bases). The CDR3 has 15 residues. CDR1 is MNHEY and CDR2 is SMNVEV in the germline V gene (reference sequence). V lost 2 bases and J lost 1, with 11 bases in between. This CDR3 reads CASSLAQGRNTEAFF. As DNA, the CDR3 is TGTGCCAGCAGTTTAGCGCAGGGGAGGAACACTGAAGCTTTCTTT.

The chain couples TRBV28 to TRBJ2-1; tentatively, D is TRBD2 (5 bases). Trimming took off 5 bases at V and 5 bases at J, with 13 bases between the two ends. CDR1 MDHEN and CDR2 SYDVKM come from the germline V gene. This CDR3 spans 14 amino acids. The CDR3 is CASSAAGVNNEQFF. CDR3 DNA: TGTGCCAGCAGTGCGGCCGGGGTTAACAATGAGCAGTTCTTC.

Only one count was recorded for this clone. This chain uses TRBV6-1 with TRBJ1-2; D not certain. CDR3 length equals 15 residues. CDR1 MNHNS and CDR2 SASEGT come from the germline V gene. Trimming removed 4 bases from V and 3 bases from J, with 15 bases in between. CDR3 protein: CASSGRTPQDYGYTF. The CDR3, as DNA: TGTGCCAGCAGTGGCAGAACCCCACAAGACTATGGCTACACCTTC.

The V call is TRBV6-1, the J call TRBJ2-5, with D perhaps TRBD1 (6 bases). The CDR3 runs to 15 residues. Deletions cut 11 bases from V and 0 bases from J, with 19 bases between. CDR1 and CDR2 (germline): MNHNS, SASEGT. CDR3 nucleotide sequence: TGTGCCGGCACCCGGGACAACTCCAACCAAGAGACCCAGTACTTC. This codes for CAGTRDNSNQETQYF.

Concerning this clone: One end of the junction is discordant with germline, which a read error may explain. The CDR3 DNA sequence: TGTGCCAGCAGTCTCGCGGGGGGAGAACCGGTGCTATTT. It specifies CASSLAGGEPVLF. This sequence joins TRBV6-5 and TRBJ1-5, with TRBD1 as a possible D gene (5 bases). CDR1 and CDR2 (germline): MNHEY, SVGAGI. This CDR3 is built from 13 residues.

The chain has TRBV6-6 and TRBJ1-2; maybe TRBD1 (5 bases). Germline V CDR1 and CDR2: MNHNY, SVGAGI (reference sequence). Trimming pared 6 bases from V and 0 bases from J, leaving 17 bases between. This CDR3 region has 16 residues. In nucleotides, the CDR3 is TGTGCCAGCAGCCTCCTGGGACTGGAAGCTAACTATGGCTACACCTTC. Protein sequence: CASSLLGLEANYGYTF.

CDR3 sequence reads: CASIGSYDEKLFF. CDR3 coding DNA: TGTGCCAGCATTGGGTCCTACGATGAAAAACTGTTTTTT. The V call is TRBV2, the J call TRBJ1-4, with D hard to call. The germline V and J ends were trimmed by 7 bases and 6 bases, with 12 bases remaining between them. This CDR3 has 13 residues. Germline V gene lookup returns CDR1 SNHLY and CDR2 FYNNEI.

CDR3 DNA sequence: TGCGCCAGCAGCTTGGACGCGGGAAGGGGGACTGAAGCTTTCTTT. Translated: CASSLDAGRGTEAFF. V gene TRBV5-1 combines with J gene TRBJ1-1, with D tentatively TRBD1 (6 bases). CDR1 is SGHRS and CDR2 is YFSETQ in the germline V gene. Trimming cost V 0 bases and J 5 bases, with 14 bases left between them. The CDR3 totals 15 residues.

The chain uses TRBV30 and TRBJ2-7, with TRBD1 identical over 12 bases. Germline V gene lookup returns CDR1 GTSNPN and CDR2 SVGIG (reference sequence). The J segment lost 6 bases and the V segment lost 0 bases, leaving 6 bases of the junction unmatched. CDR3 length: 15 residues. CDR3: CAWSVRDRGLSEQYF. CDR3 in DNA: TGTGCCTGGAGTGTACGGGACAGGGGGCTTTCCGAGCAGTACTTC.

V gene TRBV6-6 combines with J gene TRBJ2-7, with D perhaps TRBD2 (5 bases). Between the trimmed V and J ends, which lost 2 bases and 5 bases, there was a span of 10 bases. This CDR3 has 13 residues. Germline CDR1 is MNHNY and CDR2 is SVGAGI (reference sequence). CDR3 sequence (DNA): TGTGCCAGCAGTTACCGGGGTTACGACGAGCAGTACTTC. Its translation: CASSYRGYDEQYF.

The gene calls are TRBV12-5 and TRBJ2-7; D not resolved. The CDR3 consists of 13 residues. Germline CDR1 LGHNT, CDR2 FRNRAP. Trimming shortened V by 1 base and J by 6 bases, and 10 bases separated the two germline ends. The CDR3 DNA reads as TGTGCTAGTGGTTTGGGATTGCAAGTCGAGCAGTACTTC. Translation gives CASGLGLQVEQYF.

V gene TRBV4-2 combines with J gene TRBJ2-2; 12 bases line up with TRBD1. The germline CDR1 and CDR2 sequences are LGHNA and YNFKEQ. The CDR3 has 16 amino acids. V dropped 4 bases and J dropped 5; count of bases not matched to a gene: 5. This chain's CDR3 is CASSPRDRGRTGELFF. CDR3 coding DNA: TGTGCCAGCAGCCCCCGGGACAGGGGGCGTACCGGGGAGCTGTTTTTT.

The rearrangement uses TRBV12-5 and TRBJ2-1, with TRBD1 matching 10 bases. From germline, CDR1 is LGHNT and CDR2 FRNRAP. J lost 9 bases, V lost 7 bases, and 12 bases had no gene match. This CDR3 comprises 15 residues. CDR3 amino acids: CASEREGTGDGEQFF. The CDR3 coding sequence is TGTGCTAGTGAGCGGGAAGGGACAGGGGATGGTGAGCAGTTCTTC.

The V and J genes are TRBV4-1 and TRBJ2-7; tentative D call: TRBD1 (6 bases). V dropped 5 bases and J dropped 0 bases, with 14 bases sitting between them. CDR3 size: 15 residues. In germline, CDR1 is MGHRA, CDR2 YSYEKL. The CDR3 DNA reads as TGCGCCAGCAGCTTACGACAGGCGAGCTCCTACGAGCAGTACTTC. Its translation: CASSLRQASSYEQYF.

V and J are TRBV13 and TRBJ1-6; D remains unclear. V gave up 11 bases and J gave up 6 bases, with 14 bases separating them. The germline gives CDR1 PRHDT, CDR2 FYEKMQ (reference sequence). CDR3 length equals 13 residues. DNA of the CDR3: TGTGCCTCGCGGGTTTTTCGTAATTCACCCCTCCACTTT. It codes for CASRVFRNSPLHF.

The V call is TRBV29-1, the J call TRBJ2-1; D gene uncertain. From germline, CDR1 is SQVTM and CDR2 ANQGSEA. This CDR3 region has 12 residues. Between the trimmed V and J ends, which lost 0 bases and 7 bases, there was a span of 7 bases. CDR3 residues: CSVEEAQNEQFF. The CDR3 region has the DNA TGCAGCGTTGAAGAGGCCCAAAATGAGCAGTTCTTC.

This chain connects TRBV27 to TRBJ1-1; a weak D match, TRBD1 (6 bases). Trimming cost V 0 bases and J 0 bases, with 8 bases left between them. CDR3 length: 15 amino acids. In germline, CDR1 is MNHEY, CDR2 SMNVEV (reference sequence). The CDR3 DNA follows: TGTGCCAGCAGTTTATCCAGGGGACTGAACACTGAAGCTTTCTTT. Its translation is CASSLSRGLNTEAFF.

This clone appeared a single time. The chain joins TRBV25-1 to TRBJ2-5; D possibly corresponds to TRBD2 (6 bases). Per germline, CDR1 MGHDK and CDR2 SYGVNS. The CDR3 is made up of 14 amino acids. V was pared by 0 bases and J by 5 bases, with 10 bases between. This CDR3 is CASSEYGSGETQYF. CDR3 coding DNA: TGTGCCAGCAGTGAATACGGTAGCGGCGAGACCCAGTACTTC.

The chain recombines TRBV6-1 with TRBJ1-1; D is unclear. CDR1 and CDR2 from the germline V gene are MNHNS and SASEGT. The CDR3 totals 15 residues. V lost 2 bases to trimming and J lost 1 base, with 11 bases between them. The CDR3 DNA reads TGTGCCAGCAGTGAACCTAGACTGCCGAACACTGAAGCTTTCTTT. It specifies CASSEPRLPNTEAFF.

This clone was counted once. The J gene is TRBJ2-7, the V gene TRBV11-2, with TRBD1 matching 7 bases. J gave up 0 bases and V 5 bases, and 4 bases lay outside the gene matches. The CDR3 has 14 amino acids. The V gene's germline CDR1 is SGHAT and CDR2 FQNNGV. For the CDR3, the DNA is TGTGCCAGCAGCAGGGACAGAAGCTCCTACGAGCAGTACTTC. Translation gives CASSRDRSSYEQYF.

The chain couples TRBV20-1 to TRBJ1-1; unclear D gene. Germline V gene sequence: CDR1 DFQATT, CDR2 SNEGSKA (reference sequence). Trimming took 3 bases from V and 10 from J, leaving 12 bases between them. The CDR3 totals 11 residues. CDR3 sequence: CSASVQDRAFF. The CDR3 DNA reads TGCAGTGCTAGCGTCCAGGATAGAGCTTTCTTT.

The chain combines TRBV15 with TRBJ1-2; the D is unclear. V lost 0 bases and J 8 bases, leaving 16 bases between the germline ends. Germline CDR1 reads LNHNV; CDR2 reads YYDKDF (reference sequence). This CDR3 comprises 15 residues. The chain's CDR3 is CATSREGHIGEGYTF. The CDR3 DNA sequence: TGTGCCACCAGCAGAGAGGGTCACATTGGAGAGGGCTACACCTTC. The full variable domain, its missing parts supplied by reference TRBV15 and TRBJ1-2, is DAMVIQNPRYQVTQFGKPVTLSCSQTLNHNVMYWYQQKSSQAPKLLFHYYDKDFNNEADTPDNFQSRRPNTSFCFLDIRSPGLGDTAMYLCATSREGHIGEGYTFGSGTRLTVV.

This chain joins TRBV5-8 and TRBJ2-1; D is unclear. Between the trimmed V and J ends, which lost 2 bases and 1 base, there was a span of 4 bases. CDR3 size: 13 residues. Germline CDR1 and CDR2: SGHTS and YDEGEE. The CDR3 DNA is TGTGCCAGCAGCTTTCGATCCTACAATGAGCAGTTCTTC. The encoded protein is CASSFRSYNEQFF.

The chain has TRBV11-2 and TRBJ2-5; no reliable D call. There are 14 residues in the CDR3. Deletions cut 2 bases from V and 1 base from J, with 8 bases between. Germline CDR1 and CDR2: SGHAT and FQNNGV. The CDR3 loop is CASSLLAAQETQYF. In DNA, the CDR3 is TGTGCCAGCAGCTTATTGGCAGCCCAAGAGACCCAGTACTTC.